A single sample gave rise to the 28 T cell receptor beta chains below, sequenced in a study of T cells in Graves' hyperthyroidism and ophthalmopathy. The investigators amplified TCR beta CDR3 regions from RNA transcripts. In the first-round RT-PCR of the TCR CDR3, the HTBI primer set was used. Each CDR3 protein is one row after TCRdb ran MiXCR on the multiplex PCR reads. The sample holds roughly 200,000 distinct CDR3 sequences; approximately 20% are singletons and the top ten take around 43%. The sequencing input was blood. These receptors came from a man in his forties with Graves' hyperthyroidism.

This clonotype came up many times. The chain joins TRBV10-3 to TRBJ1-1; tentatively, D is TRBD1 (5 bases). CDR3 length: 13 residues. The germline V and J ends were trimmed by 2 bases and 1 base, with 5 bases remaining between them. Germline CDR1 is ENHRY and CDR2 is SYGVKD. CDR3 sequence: CAISEGGNTEAFF. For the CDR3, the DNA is TGTGCCATCAGTGAGGGGGGGAACACTGAAGCTTTCTTT.

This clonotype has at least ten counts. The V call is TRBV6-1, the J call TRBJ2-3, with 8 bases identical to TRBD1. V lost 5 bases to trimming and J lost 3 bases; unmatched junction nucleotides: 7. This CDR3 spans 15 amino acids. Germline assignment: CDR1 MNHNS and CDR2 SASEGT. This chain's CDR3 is CASSQTGVGTDTQYF. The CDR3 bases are TGTGCCAGCAGTCAGACAGGGGTTGGGACAGATACGCAGTATTTT.

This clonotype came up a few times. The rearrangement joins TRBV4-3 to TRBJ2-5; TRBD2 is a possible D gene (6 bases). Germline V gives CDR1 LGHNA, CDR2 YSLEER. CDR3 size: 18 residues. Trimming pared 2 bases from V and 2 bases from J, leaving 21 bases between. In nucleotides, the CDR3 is TGCGCCAGCAGCCAATCCCCCAGGAGGGCCTCTGCTCAAGAGACCCAGTACTTC. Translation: CASSQSPRRASAQETQYF.

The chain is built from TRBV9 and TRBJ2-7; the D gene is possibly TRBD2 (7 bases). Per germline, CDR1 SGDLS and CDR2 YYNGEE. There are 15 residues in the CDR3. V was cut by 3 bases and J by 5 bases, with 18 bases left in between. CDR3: CASSAGDGGPNEQYF. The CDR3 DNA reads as TGTGCCAGCAGCGCGGGTGACGGGGGGCCGAACGAGCAGTACTTC.

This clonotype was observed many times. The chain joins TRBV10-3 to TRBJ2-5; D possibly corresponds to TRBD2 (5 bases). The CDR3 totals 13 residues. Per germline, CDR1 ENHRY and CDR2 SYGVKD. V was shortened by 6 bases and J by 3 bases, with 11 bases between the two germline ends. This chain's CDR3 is CAISPGSKETQYF. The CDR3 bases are TGTGCCATCAGCCCGGGGTCGAAAGAGACCCAGTACTTC.

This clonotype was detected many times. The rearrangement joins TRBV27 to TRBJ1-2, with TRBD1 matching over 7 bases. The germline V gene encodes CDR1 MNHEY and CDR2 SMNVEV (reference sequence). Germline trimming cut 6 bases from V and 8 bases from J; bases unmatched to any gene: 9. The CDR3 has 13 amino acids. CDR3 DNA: TGTGCCAGCAGGGGGACAGCACTTGGCGGCTACACCTTC. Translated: CASRGTALGGYTF.

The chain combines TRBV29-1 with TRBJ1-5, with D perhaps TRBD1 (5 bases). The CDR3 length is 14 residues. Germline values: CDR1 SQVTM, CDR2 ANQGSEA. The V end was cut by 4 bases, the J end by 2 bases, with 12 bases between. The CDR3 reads CSVGGRGGNQPQHF. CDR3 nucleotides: TGCAGCGTTGGGGGCCGGGGCGGCAATCAGCCCCAGCATTTT.

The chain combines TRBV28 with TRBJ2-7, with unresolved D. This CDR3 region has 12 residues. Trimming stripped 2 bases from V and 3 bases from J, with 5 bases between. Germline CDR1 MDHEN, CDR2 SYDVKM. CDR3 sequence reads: CASSLANYEQYF. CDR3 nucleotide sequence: TGTGCCAGCAGTTTAGCAAACTACGAGCAGTACTTC.

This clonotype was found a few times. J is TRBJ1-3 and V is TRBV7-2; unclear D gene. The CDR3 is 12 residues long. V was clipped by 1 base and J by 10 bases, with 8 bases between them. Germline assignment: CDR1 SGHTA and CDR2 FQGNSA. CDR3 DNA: TGTGCCAGCAGCTTAGGGTTAGGGACCATATATTTT. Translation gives CASSLGLGTIYF.

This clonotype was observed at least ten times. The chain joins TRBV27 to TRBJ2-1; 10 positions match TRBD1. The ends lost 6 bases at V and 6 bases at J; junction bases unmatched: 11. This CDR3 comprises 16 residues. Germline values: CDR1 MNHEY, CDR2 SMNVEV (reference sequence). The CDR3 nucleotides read TGTGCCAGCAGCCTACTGGGACAGGGGACGGGCAATGAGCAGTTCTTC. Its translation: CASSLLGQGTGNEQFF.

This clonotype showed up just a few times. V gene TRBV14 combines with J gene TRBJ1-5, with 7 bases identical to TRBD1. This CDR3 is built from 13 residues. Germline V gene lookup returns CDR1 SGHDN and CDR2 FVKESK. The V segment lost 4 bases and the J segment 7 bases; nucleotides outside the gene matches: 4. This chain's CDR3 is CASSRNRGQPQHF. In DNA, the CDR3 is TGTGCCAGCAGCCGCAACAGGGGACAGCCCCAGCATTTT.

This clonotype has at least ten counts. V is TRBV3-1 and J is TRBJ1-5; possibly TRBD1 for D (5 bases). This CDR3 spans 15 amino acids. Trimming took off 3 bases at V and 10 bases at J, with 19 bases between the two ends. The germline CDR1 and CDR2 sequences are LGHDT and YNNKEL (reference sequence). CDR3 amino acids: CASSHGGAPQGPQHF. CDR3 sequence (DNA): TGTGCCAGCAGCCACGGAGGGGCCCCCCAGGGACCCCAGCATTTT.

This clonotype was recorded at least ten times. DNA of the CDR3: TGTGCCAGCAGCCGTACGGGGGGGGAGACCCAGTACTTC. This sequence encodes CASSRTGGETQYF. J is TRBJ2-5 and V is TRBV7-2; TRBD2 matches at 8 bases. CDR3 length: 13 residues. Germline-derived CDR1 and CDR2 are SGHTA and FQGNSA. V shed 5 bases and J 5 bases; nucleotides not matched to a gene: 4.

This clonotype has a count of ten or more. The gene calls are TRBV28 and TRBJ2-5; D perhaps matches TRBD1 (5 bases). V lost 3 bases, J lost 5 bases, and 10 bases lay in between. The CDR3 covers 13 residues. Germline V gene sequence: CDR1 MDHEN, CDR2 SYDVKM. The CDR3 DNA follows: TGTGCCAGCAGTTTTACAGGATCGGAGACCCAGTACTTC. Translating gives CASSFTGSETQYF.

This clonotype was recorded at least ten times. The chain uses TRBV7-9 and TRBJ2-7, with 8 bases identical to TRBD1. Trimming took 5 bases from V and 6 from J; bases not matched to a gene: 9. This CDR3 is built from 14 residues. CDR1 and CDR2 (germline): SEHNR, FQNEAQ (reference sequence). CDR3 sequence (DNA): TGTGCCAGCAGCCGCAGGGGGCCGGCCTCCGAGCAGTACTTC. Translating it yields CASSRRGPASEQYF. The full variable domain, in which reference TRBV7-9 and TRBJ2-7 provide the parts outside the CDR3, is DTGVSQNPRHKITKRGQNVTFRCDPISEHNRLYWYRQTLGQGPEFLTYFQNEAQLEKSRLLSDRFSAERPKGSFSTLEIQRTEQGDSAMYLCASSRRGPASEQYFGPGTRLTVT.

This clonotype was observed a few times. CDR3 nucleotides: TGTGCCAGCAGTTACCAAGGGGGCCGCTATGGCTACACCTTC. The encoded protein is CASSYQGGRYGYTF. The chain is built from TRBV6-9 and TRBJ1-2; 7 bases align to TRBD1. Losses at the gene ends were 3 bases for V and 4 bases for J; bases not matched to a gene: 5. The CDR3 runs 14 residues. In germline, CDR1 is MNHGY, CDR2 SVAAGI.

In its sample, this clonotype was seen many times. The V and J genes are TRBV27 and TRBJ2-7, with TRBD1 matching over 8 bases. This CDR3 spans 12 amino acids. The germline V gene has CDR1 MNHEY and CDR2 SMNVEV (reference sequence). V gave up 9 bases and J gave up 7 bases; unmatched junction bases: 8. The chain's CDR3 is CARERQGPEQYF. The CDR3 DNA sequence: TGTGCCAGGGAACGACAGGGGCCAGAGCAGTACTTC.

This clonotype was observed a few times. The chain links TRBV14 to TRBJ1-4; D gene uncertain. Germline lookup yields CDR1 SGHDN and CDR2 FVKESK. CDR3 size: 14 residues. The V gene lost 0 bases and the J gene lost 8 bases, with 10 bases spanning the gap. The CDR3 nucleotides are TGTGCCAGCAGCCAAGATGTAACGTACGAAAAACTGTTTTTT. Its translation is CASSQDVTYEKLFF.

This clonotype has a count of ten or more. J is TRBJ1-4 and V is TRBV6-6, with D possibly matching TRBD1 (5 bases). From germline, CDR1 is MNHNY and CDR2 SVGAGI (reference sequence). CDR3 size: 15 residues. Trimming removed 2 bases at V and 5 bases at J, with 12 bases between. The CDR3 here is CASSYRGRINEKLFF. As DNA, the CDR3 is TGTGCCAGCAGTTACCGGGGACGGATAAATGAAAAACTGTTTTTT.

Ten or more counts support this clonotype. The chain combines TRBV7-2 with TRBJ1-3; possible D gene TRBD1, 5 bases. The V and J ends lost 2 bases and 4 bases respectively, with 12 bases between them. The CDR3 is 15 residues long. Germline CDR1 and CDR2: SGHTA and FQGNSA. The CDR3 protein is CASSLWGVVGNTIYF. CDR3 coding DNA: TGTGCCAGCAGCTTATGGGGGGTAGTAGGAAACACCATATATTTT.

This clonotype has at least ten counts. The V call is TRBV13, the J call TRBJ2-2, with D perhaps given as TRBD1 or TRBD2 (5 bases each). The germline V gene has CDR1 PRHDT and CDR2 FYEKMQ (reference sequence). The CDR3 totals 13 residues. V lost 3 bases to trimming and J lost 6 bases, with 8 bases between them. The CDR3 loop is CASSFRGPGELFF. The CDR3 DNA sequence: TGTGCCAGCAGCTTTCGGGGACCCGGGGAGCTGTTTTTT.

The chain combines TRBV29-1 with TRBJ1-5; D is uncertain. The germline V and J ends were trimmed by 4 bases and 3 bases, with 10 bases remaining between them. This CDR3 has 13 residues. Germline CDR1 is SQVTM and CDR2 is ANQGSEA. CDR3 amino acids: CSVGSLPNQPQHF. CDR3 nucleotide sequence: TGCAGCGTTGGGTCCCTACCCAATCAGCCCCAGCATTTT.

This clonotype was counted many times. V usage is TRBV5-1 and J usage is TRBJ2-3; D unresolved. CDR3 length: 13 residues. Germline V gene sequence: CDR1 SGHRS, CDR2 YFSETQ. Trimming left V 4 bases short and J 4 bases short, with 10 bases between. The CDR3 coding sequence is TGCGCCAGCAGCCCCGGAGAGGCAGATACGCAGTATTTT. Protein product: CASSPGEADTQYF. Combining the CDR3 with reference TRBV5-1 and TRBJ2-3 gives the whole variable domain KAGVTQTPRYLIKTRGQQVTLSCSPISGHRSVSWYQQTPGQGLQFLFEYFSETQRNKGNFPGRFSGRQFSNSRSEMNVSTLELGDSALYLCASSPGEADTQYFGPGTRLTVL.

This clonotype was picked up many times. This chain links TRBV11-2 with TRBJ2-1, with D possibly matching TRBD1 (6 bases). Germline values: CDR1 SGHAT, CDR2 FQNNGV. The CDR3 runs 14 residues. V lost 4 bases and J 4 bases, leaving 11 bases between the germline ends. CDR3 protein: CASSSGTGYNEQFF. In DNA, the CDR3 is TGTGCCAGCAGCTCAGGTACAGGGTACAATGAGCAGTTCTTC.

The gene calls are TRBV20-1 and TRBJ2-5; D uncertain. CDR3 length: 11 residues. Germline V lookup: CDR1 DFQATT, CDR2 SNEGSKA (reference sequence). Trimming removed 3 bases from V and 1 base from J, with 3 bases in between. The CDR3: CSARAQETQYF. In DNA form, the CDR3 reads TGCAGTGCTAGGGCCCAAGAGACCCAGTACTTC.

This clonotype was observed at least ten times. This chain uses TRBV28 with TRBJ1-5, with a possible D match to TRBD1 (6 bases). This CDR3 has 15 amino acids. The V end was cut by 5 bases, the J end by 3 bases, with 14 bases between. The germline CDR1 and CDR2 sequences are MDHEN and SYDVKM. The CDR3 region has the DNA TGTGCCAGCAGTCAGAACAGGGCACCCAATCAGCCCCAGCATTTT. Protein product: CASSQNRAPNQPQHF. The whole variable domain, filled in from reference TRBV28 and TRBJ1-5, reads DVKVTQSSRYLVKRTGEKVFLECVQDMDHENMFWYRQDPGLGLRLIYFSYDVKMKEKGDIPEGYSVSREKKERFSLILESASTNQTSMYLCASSQNRAPNQPQHFGDGTRLSIL.

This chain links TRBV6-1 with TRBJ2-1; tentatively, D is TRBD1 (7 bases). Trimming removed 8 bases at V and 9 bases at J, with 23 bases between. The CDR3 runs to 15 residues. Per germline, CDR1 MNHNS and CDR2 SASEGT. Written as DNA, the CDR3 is TGTGCCAGCTTGCGGGACAGCCGGGGATTAGCTGAGCAGTTCTTC. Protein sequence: CASLRDSRGLAEQFF.

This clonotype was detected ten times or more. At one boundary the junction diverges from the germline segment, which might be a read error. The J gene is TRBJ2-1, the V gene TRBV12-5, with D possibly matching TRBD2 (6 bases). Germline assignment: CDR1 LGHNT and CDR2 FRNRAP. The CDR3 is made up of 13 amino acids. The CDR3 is CASGGRSYNEQFF. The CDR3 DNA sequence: TGTGCCAGTGGGGGGAGAAGCTACAATGAGCAGTTCTTC.